This entry lists 3 T cell receptor beta chains sequenced from one sample in a study of shared clonotypes between healthy human individuals. Terminally differentiated effector memory CD45RA+ cells were excluded from the naive CD8 cells, which were CD45RO-negative and positively selected for CCR7. Profiled with immunoSEQ multiplex PCR; TCRdb holds only in-frame clones, not every one. Of 750,000 to 1,000,000 clones in the sample, 80% to 95% are singletons; the top ten hold 24%. Sequences were obtained from naive CD8+ T cells sorted from blood. All receptors derive from a man aged 25-45 years in good health.

The V call is TRBV18, the J call TRBJ2-7; maybe TRBD1 (5 bases). CDR1 and CDR2 (germline): KGHSH, LQKENI. This CDR3 spans 12 amino acids. With 8 bases removed from V and 0 bases from J, the gap between germline ends came to 8 bases. The DNA for the CDR3 is TGTGCCAGCGGACACGGCTCCTACGAGCAGTACTTC. It codes for CASGHGSYEQYF.

J is TRBJ2-1 and V is TRBV27; 9 bases agree with TRBD2. Germline V gives CDR1 MNHEY, CDR2 SMNVEV (reference sequence). The CDR3 has 15 residues. J gave up 1 base and V 3 bases, and 1 base lay outside the gene matches. CDR3 nucleotides: TGTGCCAGCAGTTTCAGCGGGAGGTCCTACAATGAGCAGTTCTTC. This sequence encodes CASSFSGRSYNEQFF.

This chain uses TRBV5-4 with TRBJ2-2, with D unresolved. This CDR3 has 16 residues. V was trimmed by 2 bases and J by 1 base, leaving 12 bases between them. Germline values: CDR1 SGHNT, CDR2 YYREEE (reference sequence). CDR3 in amino acids: CASSFATRGNTGELFF. As DNA, the CDR3 is TGTGCCAGCAGCTTTGCTACCCGAGGGAACACCGGGGAGCTGTTTTTT. Complete variable domain (other parts from reference TRBV5-4 and TRBJ2-2): ETGVTQSPTHLIKTRGQQVTLRCSSQSGHNTVSWYQQALGQGPQFIFQYYREEENGRGNFPPRFSGLQFPNYSSELNVNALELDDSALYLCASSFATRGNTGELFFGEGSRLTVL.